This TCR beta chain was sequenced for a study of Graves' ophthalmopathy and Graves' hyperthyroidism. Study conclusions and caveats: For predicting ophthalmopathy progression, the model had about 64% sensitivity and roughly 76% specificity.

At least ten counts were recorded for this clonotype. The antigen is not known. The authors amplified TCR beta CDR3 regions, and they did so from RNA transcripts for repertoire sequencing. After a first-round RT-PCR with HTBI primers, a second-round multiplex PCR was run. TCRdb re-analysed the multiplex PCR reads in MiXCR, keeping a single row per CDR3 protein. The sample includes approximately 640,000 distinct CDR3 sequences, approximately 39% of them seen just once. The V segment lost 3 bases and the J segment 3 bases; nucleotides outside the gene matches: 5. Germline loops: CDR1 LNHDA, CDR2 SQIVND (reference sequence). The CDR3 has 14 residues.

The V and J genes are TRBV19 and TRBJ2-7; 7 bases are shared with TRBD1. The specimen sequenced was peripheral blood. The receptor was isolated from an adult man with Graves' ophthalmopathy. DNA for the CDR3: TGTGCCAGTAGTATTGGGGACAGAGTCTACGAGCAGTACTTC. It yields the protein CASSIGDRVYEQYF. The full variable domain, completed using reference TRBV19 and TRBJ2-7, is DGGITQSPKYLFRKEGQNVTLSCEQNLNHDAMYWYRQDPGQGLRLIYYSQIVNDFQKGDIAEGYSVSREKKESFPLTVTSAQKNPTAFYLCASSIGDRVYEQYFGPGTRLTVT.